This record concerns one TCR beta chain sequence. The target of this receptor is not known. There are no base qualities to consult, and no much larger clone falls within one base. TCRbeta CDR3 regions were amplified from genomic DNA by means of the immunoSEQ Assay, a bias-controlled multiplex PCR. Per the source publication's procedure: Nucleated cell counts per sample were estimated from amplification of reference gene primers within the assay. To quantify the absolute abundance of each unique TCRbeta CDR3 rearrangement, sequence reads were collapsed and filtered. Productive Simpson clonality was computed per sample as the square root of Simpson's diversity index over productive rearrangements. This immuneACCESS table, as held by TCRdb, lists in-frame sequences with V and J called but not all clones. Of the missing ones, under half trace to an unresolved V gene in checked studies; the others have no known cause. D and trimming were read from the DNA, whereas the V and J calls and clone size are those reported in that table. The sample table lists 150,000 to 200,000 clones, 70% to 85% of them with a count of one. The top ten constitute 6.9% of the sample.

This specimen comes from a study of blood T cell repertoires in COVID-19 (TCRdb year 2020). Describing the broader study: Samples covering the acute and convalescent phases of COVID-19 were provided by collaborators in the United States, Italy and Spain. Sample metadata almost always included a de-identified subject ID, COVID-19 status, age in years and sex. The material from the prospective study consisted of cDNA or gDNA derived from T cells, B-cell-depleted T cells, or PBMCs. The repertoires were made available in a free public database intended to serve as a resource for research on the immune response to SARS-CoV-2. Where HLA class I and class II types were available, the types were taken from metadata supplied by the sample provider, not from assay-based typing. Samples were obtained from the ongoing ImmuneRACE study (first 160 participants) and from about 1,300 subjects provided by 6 global collaborators. Subjects who had been exposed to COVID-19, were actively infected with it, or had recovered from it provided the deeply sampled blood TCRbeta repertoires that made up the dataset. The full study reports these points: Clinical and demographic metadata were provided uncurated, with the amount varying by source and participant.

Each collaborating institution followed its own protocols to collect whole blood in K2EDTA tubes. Collaborator samples were shipped for TCRbeta analysis as frozen whole blood, isolated PBMCs, or DNA extracted from either sample type. The sequence derives from a human donor with acute or convalescent COVID-19. The donor label of this sample is uncertain. Input material: peripheral blood.

The CDR3 amino acid sequence is: CASSLLQGSYNEQFF. The DNA sequence is given as TGTGCCAGCAGCTTGTTACAGGGGAGCTACAATGAGCAGTTCTTC. Recombination connected TRBV5-5 to TRBJ2-1, and 7 junctional nucleotides match TRBD1. CDR1 SGHKS and CDR2 YYEKEE were looked up in the germline V gene (reference sequence). For this chain, trimming is 1 base at the V end and 3 bases at the J end, and the number of junction bases without a gene match is 4. From the cysteine up to the phenylalanine, the CDR3 has a length of 15 residues. The only DNA kept is the CDR3, 45 bases in frame from the first base.